Below, 21 T cell receptor beta chains from the same sample are listed, as sequenced in a study of T cells in Graves' hyperthyroidism and ophthalmopathy. Amplification of TCR beta CDR3 regions used RNA as the template. The primer set for the first-round RT-PCR of the TCR CDR3 was HTBI. TCRdb re-called the multiplex PCR reads with MiXCR, one entry per CDR3 protein. The sample records over 400,000 distinct CDR3 sequences, under 25% being singletons. The sequenced sample consisted of blood. The receptors stem from a woman in her 70s with Graves' ophthalmopathy.

The chain joins TRBV5-1 to TRBJ2-3; 12 nucleotides match TRBD2. V shed 2 bases and J 5 bases; nucleotides not matched to a gene: 6. The CDR3 sequence is 16 residues long. In germline, CDR1 is SGHRS, CDR2 YFSETQ. The CDR3 spells CASSFQTSGSGDTQYF. DNA of the CDR3: TGCGCCAGCAGCTTCCAGACTAGCGGGAGTGGAGATACGCAGTATTTT.

The rearrangement links TRBV18 to TRBJ1-4; no firm D call. In germline, CDR1 is KGHSH, CDR2 LQKENI. CDR3 length: 14 residues. V was clipped by 0 bases and J by 8 bases, with 10 bases between them. CDR3 loop: CASSPPNEREKLFF. In nucleotides, the CDR3 is TGTGCCAGCTCACCACCGAACGAACGGGAAAAACTGTTTTTT.

The sample holds a few counts of this clonotype. The genes are TRBV5-4 and TRBJ2-5; no reliable D call. Germline values: CDR1 SGHNT, CDR2 YYREEE (reference sequence). This CDR3 spans 13 amino acids. V dropped 1 base and J dropped 7 bases, with 11 bases sitting between them. The CDR3 loop is CASSLRLETTQYF. The CDR3 nucleotides read TGTGCCAGCAGCTTGAGGTTGGAAACGACCCAGTACTTC.

The chain couples TRBV5-1 to TRBJ1-1; D is perhaps TRBD1 (6 bases). Per the germline V gene, CDR1 is SGHRS and CDR2 is YFSETQ. The CDR3 is made up of 12 amino acids. Deletions cut 5 bases from V and 8 bases from J, with 13 bases between. CDR3 residues: CASRYTQGEAFF. CDR3 DNA: TGCGCCAGCAGATATACCCAGGGGGAAGCTTTCTTT.

This clonotype was seen more than once but under ten times. The rearrangement uses TRBV7-9 and TRBJ2-7; D is possibly TRBD2 (7 bases). The CDR3 totals 16 residues. With 1 base removed from V and 2 bases from J, the gap between germline ends came to 15 bases. CDR1 SEHNR and CDR2 FQNEAQ come from the germline V gene (reference sequence). CDR3 sequence reads: CASSLGGGDAPYEQYF. The DNA for the CDR3 is TGTGCCAGCAGCTTAGGAGGGGGGGACGCTCCCTACGAGCAGTACTTC.

This clonotype was counted ten times or more. This sequence joins TRBV28 and TRBJ1-4, with D perhaps TRBD1 (6 bases). V was trimmed by 2 bases and J by 7 bases, leaving 14 bases between them. The germline V gene encodes CDR1 MDHEN and CDR2 SYDVKM. The CDR3 consists of 15 residues. CDR3 loop: CASSLQGSLREKLFF. The CDR3 DNA reads as TGTGCCAGCAGTTTACAGGGGTCTTTGCGTGAAAAACTGTTTTTT.

The count of this clonotype is one. V and J are TRBV4-3 and TRBJ2-3, with 10 bases identical to TRBD2. Germline CDR1 LGHNA, CDR2 YSLEER. V lost 6 bases, J lost 6 bases, and 6 bases stayed unmatched. The CDR3 covers 14 residues. The CDR3 reads CASRPSGRFDTQYF. In DNA, the CDR3 is TGCGCCAGCAGACCTAGCGGGAGATTCGATACGCAGTATTTT.

The chain joins TRBV14 to TRBJ2-7, with 9 bases lining up with TRBD1. The V gene's germline CDR1 is SGHDN and CDR2 FVKESK. There are 16 residues in the CDR3. V shed 2 bases, J shed 7 bases, and the junction held 12 bases outside the gene matches. CDR3 region: CASSQRFGTGSIEQYF. The CDR3 DNA reads TGTGCCAGCAGCCAACGATTCGGGACAGGGTCAATTGAGCAGTACTTC.

This chain joins TRBV7-6 and TRBJ1-2; 7 nucleotides align to TRBD1. CDR3 length equals 15 residues. Germline V gives CDR1 SGHVS, CDR2 FNYEAQ. After removal of 1 base from V and 4 bases from J, the junction contained 6 bases not matched to a gene. In DNA form, the CDR3 reads TGTGCCAGCAGCTTAGGAACAGGGGCGGTCTATGGCTACACCTTC. It encodes CASSLGTGAVYGYTF.

A few counts support this clonotype. The CDR3 loop reads CAWSSQGPQPQHF. The CDR3 DNA sequence: TGTGCCTGGAGTTCACAGGGCCCTCAGCCCCAGCATTTT. This chain uses TRBV30 with TRBJ1-5; TRBD1 might be the D (6 bases). V was pared by 2 bases and J by 6 bases, with 11 bases between. CDR1 is GTSNPN, CDR2 SVGIG, per germline (reference sequence). The CDR3 length is 13 residues.

The chain couples TRBV12-3 or TRBV12-4 to TRBJ2-2; weak D call: TRBD2 (5 bases). This CDR3 has 15 amino acids. V shed 6 bases and J shed 5 bases, with 16 bases lying between them. The CDR3 region has the DNA TGTGCCAGCAGCCCTGACTTACTAGAAACCGGGGAGCTGTTTTTT. The encoded protein is CASSPDLLETGELFF.

V and J are TRBV24-1 and TRBJ2-1; 8 positions match TRBD2. Germline V CDR1 and CDR2: KGHDR, SFDVKD. Losses at the gene ends were 0 bases for V and 7 bases for J; bases not matched to a gene: 7. This CDR3 has 16 amino acids. Here the CDR3 DNA reads TGTGCCACCAGTGATTTGTTAACGGGAGGGTTAAATGAGCAGTTCTTC. Translating gives CATSDLLTGGLNEQFF.

This clonotype was picked up a small number of times. V gene TRBV27 combines with J gene TRBJ2-2; TRBD2 agrees at 11 bases. The germline gives CDR1 MNHEY, CDR2 SMNVEV (reference sequence). The CDR3 runs to 16 residues. V was clipped by 4 bases and J by 3 bases; unmatched bases: 4. CDR3 in amino acids: CASSSYSGRDTGELFF. In DNA form, the CDR3 reads TGTGCCAGCAGTTCCTATAGCGGGAGGGACACCGGGGAGCTGTTTTTT.

The genes are TRBV15 and TRBJ2-5; D gene unclear. CDR1 is LNHNV, CDR2 YYDKDF, per germline (reference sequence). Between the trimmed V and J ends, which lost 1 base and 3 bases, there was a span of 15 bases. The CDR3 length is 16 residues. The CDR3 spells CATSRGTGLNKETQYF. The CDR3 region has the DNA TGTGCCACCAGCAGAGGAACGGGTCTTAACAAAGAGACCCAGTACTTC.

This clonotype was found a few times. The chain combines TRBV6-2 or TRBV6-3 with TRBJ2-1; D may be TRBD2 (5 bases). The germline gives CDR1 MNHEY, CDR2 SVGEGT. The CDR3 is 13 residues long. V gave up 10 bases and J gave up 6 bases, with 16 bases separating them. The CDR3 reads CATTTSVGNEQFF. CDR3 coding DNA: TGTGCCACCACAACTAGTGTAGGCAATGAGCAGTTCTTC.

Comment on this clonotype: The junction shows a germline mismatch at one end, possibly a read error. V is TRBV6-1 and J is TRBJ2-7; possible D gene TRBD2, 6 bases. Germline values: CDR1 MNHNS, CDR2 SASEGT. CDR3 size: 13 residues. This CDR3 is CVSGRGILYEQYF. CDR3 DNA: TGTGTCAGCGGCCGCGGGATCCTCTACGAGCAGTACTTC.

This clonotype came up many times. The chain's CDR3 is CAIRQQSTDTQYF. For the CDR3, the DNA is TGTGCCATCAGACAACAGAGCACAGATACGCAGTATTTT. The rearrangement joins TRBV10-3 to TRBJ2-3, with no clear D. Trimming shortened V by 6 bases and J by 0 bases, and 7 bases separated the two germline ends. The CDR3 spans 13 residues. Per the germline V gene, CDR1 is ENHRY and CDR2 is SYGVKD.

This clonotype was seen more than once but under ten times. This sequence joins TRBV7-9 and TRBJ1-5; no clear D. Trimming cost V 2 bases and J 3 bases, with 11 bases left between them. Germline V gene lookup returns CDR1 SEHNR and CDR2 FQNEAQ (reference sequence). The CDR3 is 15 amino acids. The CDR3: CASSLNTWDNQPQHF. As DNA, the CDR3 is TGTGCCAGCAGCTTAAACACCTGGGACAATCAGCCCCAGCATTTT.

J is TRBJ1-1 and V is TRBV18; tentatively, D is TRBD1 (6 bases). The CDR3 is 13 residues long. Germline V gives CDR1 KGHSH, CDR2 LQKENI. Trimming took off 5 bases at V and 7 bases at J, with 14 bases between the two ends. CDR3 amino acids: CASSAETGVEAFF. For the CDR3, the DNA is TGTGCCAGCTCAGCCGAGACAGGAGTTGAAGCTTTCTTT.

This rearrangement joins TRBV30 to TRBJ1-1, with D uncertain. Germline lookup yields CDR1 GTSNPN and CDR2 SVGIG (reference sequence). V lost 3 bases and J 0 bases, leaving 8 bases between the germline ends. This CDR3 has 13 residues. The CDR3 nucleotides read TGTGCCTGGAGCCCTCGGATGAACACTGAAGCTTTCTTT. Amino acid sequence: CAWSPRMNTEAFF.

The rearrangement links TRBV6-6 to TRBJ1-1; maybe TRBD1 (6 bases). V was clipped by 0 bases and J by 4 bases, with 15 bases between them. Per the germline V gene, CDR1 is MNHNY and CDR2 is SVGAGI (reference sequence). There are 16 residues in the CDR3. CDR3 DNA sequence: TGTGCCAGCAGTTACTCCGCGGGGGCTGGAGGCACTGAAGCTTTCTTT. Amino acids: CASSYSAGAGGTEAFF.